Each of the 11 T cell receptor beta chains below was sequenced from the same sample in a study of T-cell memory formation after mild COVID-19. TCRdb recomputed calls from the 5' RACE reads with MiXCR, one row per CDR3 protein. The sample gives some 190,000 distinct CDR3 sequences, around 15% of which show up once; approximately 2.1% is in the top ten. The sample comprised PBMCs or a T cell subset sorted from them (not recorded which). Receptors were obtained from an adult woman who had mild COVID-19 (a few samples of this study predate the infection). Cell type and time point are not known.

The chain joins TRBV27 to TRBJ1-2; D gene ambiguous. In germline, CDR1 is MNHEY, CDR2 SMNVEV (reference sequence). The CDR3 is made up of 16 amino acids. Trimming cost V 2 bases and J 2 bases, with 15 bases left between them. The CDR3 DNA sequence: TGTGCCAGCAGTTTAGTGGCAGACTTTCGAAACTATGGCTACACCTTC. Translated, it gives CASSLVADFRNYGYTF.

This clonotype was detected many times. CDR3 amino acids: CASSRDAAYEQYF. CDR3 bases: TGCGCCAGCAGCAGAGATGCGGCTTACGAGCAGTACTTC. This rearrangement joins TRBV5-1 to TRBJ2-7; D ambiguous. The CDR3 sequence is 13 residues long. V was pared by 4 bases and J by 4 bases, with 12 bases between. The germline CDR1 and CDR2 sequences are SGHRS and YFSETQ.

This clonotype was observed a handful of times. V usage is TRBV5-1 and J usage is TRBJ2-2; perhaps D is TRBD1 or TRBD2 (5 bases each). CDR3 length: 15 amino acids. From germline, CDR1 is SGHRS and CDR2 YFSETQ. Trimming left V 4 bases short and J 6 bases short, with 16 bases between. The CDR3: CASSPRDLSSGELFF. Here the CDR3 DNA reads TGCGCCAGCAGCCCCCGGGACCTGTCTTCCGGGGAGCTGTTTTTT.

The chain has TRBV28 and TRBJ2-7, with TRBD2 matching over 12 bases. Germline V gives CDR1 MDHEN, CDR2 SYDVKM. J lost 7 bases, V lost 6 bases, and 7 bases had no gene match. This CDR3 spans 14 amino acids. The CDR3 bases are TGTGCCAGCAGGGAGACTAGCGGGAGAAATGAGCAGTACTTC. Amino acids: CASRETSGRNEQYF.

The rearrangement joins TRBV24-1 to TRBJ2-7; 8 bases line up with TRBD1. J lost 6 bases, V lost 9 bases, and 12 bases had no gene match. This CDR3 is 14 amino acids long. Germline V gene lookup returns CDR1 KGHDR and CDR2 SFDVKD. CDR3 residues: CATGQGGRNGEQYF. CDR3 nucleotides: TGTGCCACCGGACAGGGAGGTCGGAATGGCGAGCAGTACTTC.

A few counts support this clonotype. The V and J genes are TRBV5-1 and TRBJ2-1; TRBD1 matches at 11 bases. V shed 0 bases and J 6 bases; nucleotides not matched to a gene: 2. This CDR3 has 15 amino acids. The germline gives CDR1 SGHRS, CDR2 YFSETQ. CDR3 bases: TGCGCCAGCAGCTTGGCCGGGACAGGGGGCAATGAGCAGTTCTTC. Residues: CASSLAGTGGNEQFF.

This clonotype has just a few counts. V and J are TRBV2 and TRBJ2-2, with no clear D. From germline, CDR1 is SNHLY and CDR2 FYNNEI. CDR3 length: 14 amino acids. Trimming pared 6 bases from V and 0 bases from J, leaving 8 bases between. The CDR3 region is CASSPLPNTGELFF. The CDR3 nucleotides are TGTGCCAGCAGCCCGTTGCCGAACACCGGGGAGCTGTTTTTT.

Comment on this clonotype: A junction boundary mismatches the germline segment, possibly from a read error. This chain uses TRBV7-2 with TRBJ2-1; the match to TRBD1 covers 8 bases. CDR3 length equals 15 residues. CDR1 and CDR2 from the germline V gene are SGHTA and FQGNSA. CDR3 sequence: CASSTRWEKPDRVIF. In DNA, the CDR3 is TGTGCCAGCAGTACCCGATGGGAAAAGCCGGACAGGGTGATCTTC.

This clonotype was counted many times. V and J are TRBV20-1 and TRBJ2-3; 9 nucleotides align to TRBD2. Trimming took 3 bases from V and 4 from J; bases not matched to a gene: 5. The CDR3 runs to 14 residues. Germline CDR1 reads DFQATT; CDR2 reads SNEGSKA (reference sequence). The CDR3 loop reads CSASGTSGPDTQYF. CDR3 sequence (DNA): TGCAGTGCTAGTGGCACTAGCGGGCCAGATACGCAGTATTTT.

The chain links TRBV7-9 to TRBJ1-5; maybe TRBD1 (5 bases). Between the trimmed V and J ends, which lost 1 base and 0 bases, there was a span of 10 bases. Germline CDR1 and CDR2: SEHNR and FQNEAQ (reference sequence). The CDR3 loop spans 16 amino acids. CDR3 coding DNA: TGTGCCAGCAGCTTAGATTTGGGGGATAGCAATCAGCCCCAGCATTTT. This gives the protein CASSLDLGDSNQPQHF. Full variable domain (missing parts from reference TRBV7-9 and TRBJ1-5): DTGVSQNPRHKITKRGQNVTFRCDPISEHNRLYWYRQTLGQGPEFLTYFQNEAQLEKSRLLSDRFSAERPKGSFSTLEIQRTEQGDSAMYLCASSLDLGDSNQPQHFGDGTRLSIL.

This clonotype occurred a few times. This chain joins TRBV6-2 or TRBV6-3 and TRBJ1-5; 8 bases align to TRBD1. Germline lookup yields CDR1 MNHEY and CDR2 SVGEGT. V lost 2 bases and J lost 5; bases outside the gene matches: 2. The CDR3 totals 14 residues. CDR3 sequence reads: CASSYRQGYQPQHF. CDR3 sequence (DNA): TGTGCCAGCAGTTACCGACAGGGGTATCAGCCCCAGCATTTT.